This entry lists 5 T cell receptor beta chains sequenced from one sample in a study of cytomegalovirus exposure and HLA in healthy donors. Assay: immunoSEQ multiplex PCR; the TCRdb copy retains only in-frame clones and omits some. The table shows 70,000 to 80,000 clones, with approximately 94% occurring only once. The sample was PBMCs. These receptors were taken from a woman under 30 in good health and CMV-seropositive.

This chain connects TRBV28 to TRBJ1-1; no clear D gene. V was trimmed by 6 bases and J by 1 base, leaving 12 bases between them. The CDR3 is made up of 14 amino acids. CDR1 is MDHEN, CDR2 SYDVKM, per germline. As DNA, the CDR3 is TGTGCCAGCAGGGGAGGCAGGTCGAACACTGAAGCTTTCTTT. Protein sequence: CASRGGRSNTEAFF.

The V gene is TRBV7-7, the J gene TRBJ1-2; 8 bases match TRBD1. Germline V gene sequence: CDR1 SSHAT, CDR2 FNYEAQ (reference sequence). The CDR3 is 13 amino acids. After removal of 6 bases from V and 6 bases from J, the junction contained 6 bases not matched to a gene. DNA of the CDR3: TGTGCCAGCAGACGACAGGGGAGAAATGGCTACACCTTC. It specifies CASRRQGRNGYTF. Supplemented by reference TRBV7-7 and TRBJ1-2, the full variable domain reads GAGVSQSPRYKVTKRGQDVTLRCDPISSHATLYWYQQALGQGPEFLTYFNYEAQPDKSGLPSDRFSAERPEGSISTLTIQRTEQRDSAMYRCASRRQGRNGYTFGSGTRLTVV.

This rearrangement joins TRBV5-1 to TRBJ2-3; D is perhaps TRBD1 (6 bases). This CDR3 contains 17 residues. V lost 5 bases and J 0 bases, leaving 19 bases between the germline ends. CDR1 is SGHRS, CDR2 YFSETQ, per germline. The CDR3 spells CASRYRPDSSSTDTQYF. DNA of the CDR3: TGCGCCAGCAGATATCGACCGGACAGCTCTAGCACAGATACGCAGTATTTT.

This sequence joins TRBV7-2 and TRBJ2-7; D not resolved. Between the trimmed V and J ends, which lost 2 bases and 4 bases, there was a span of 9 bases. The CDR3 runs to 13 residues. From germline, CDR1 is SGHTA and CDR2 FQGNSA. CDR3 nucleotide sequence: TGTGCCAGCAGCTTACGTTGGGCTTACGAGCAGTACTTC. Protein sequence: CASSLRWAYEQYF.

The chain uses TRBV28 and TRBJ2-7; unclear D gene. Germline CDR1 MDHEN, CDR2 SYDVKM. There are 16 residues in the CDR3. With 2 bases removed from V and 4 bases from J, the gap between germline ends came to 18 bases. The CDR3 here is CASSLPAAGILYEQYF. CDR3 nucleotides: TGTGCCAGCAGTTTACCCGCCGCAGGCATCCTTTACGAGCAGTACTTC.